Below, 4 T cell receptor beta chains from the same sample are listed, as sequenced in a study of spatial heterogeneity in lung cancer (dated by TCRdb to between 2018 and 2020). Reading the label with the study, this specimen's time point is: sample taken at primary tumor resection. What these receptors recognize is not known. Preparation of the library involved 5' RACE. Sequencing was performed on a NextSeq 500. Starting from the raw public reads, TCRdb applied fastp trimming at Q25, assembled clones with MiXCR and retained in-frame beta chains. Duplicate CDR3 protein sequences are folded into a single record with the most common DNA and genes. The sample includes about 17,000 distinct CDR3 sequences, with approximately 6.2% observed a single time. 6.8% of the sample rests with the top ten. Broader findings and caveats from the paper: The tumor nonsynonymous mutation count correlated with the number of expanded intratumoral alpha and beta TCRs.

Sample: lung tumor tissue, taken at surgery. These receptors all come from a male donor with early-stage non-small cell lung cancer.

This clonotype was observed at least ten times. The chain uses TRBV7-9 and TRBJ2-1; D gene uncertain. The CDR3 loop spans 11 amino acids. Trimming shortened V by 2 bases and J by 14 bases, and 10 bases separated the two germline ends. The germline V gene has CDR1 SEHNR and CDR2 FQNEAQ (reference sequence). CDR3 DNA: TGTGCCAGCAGCTTAACCGGAAAGGAGTTCTTC. Its protein is CASSLTGKEFF.

This sequence joins TRBV5-5 and TRBJ2-3, with TRBD2 as a possible D gene (6 bases). The length of the CDR3 is 15 residues. Trimming pared 5 bases from V and 6 bases from J, leaving 19 bases between. Germline V gene data show CDR1 as SGHKS and CDR2 as YYEKEE (reference sequence). The CDR3 reads CASSPGGASDDTQYF. As DNA, the CDR3 is TGTGCCAGCAGTCCCGGGGGAGCTAGCGATGATACGCAGTATTTT. The variable domain in full, completed from reference TRBV5-5 and TRBJ2-3, reads DAGVTQSPTHLIKTRGQQVTLRCSPISGHKSVSWYQQVLGQGPQFIFQYYEKEERGRGNFPDRFSARQFPNYSSELNVNALLLGDSALYLCASSPGGASDDTQYFGPGTRLTVL.

For this clonotype: Since the CDR3 does not end with the conserved phenylalanine or tryptophan, this likely comes from a read error. It is unclear where the CDR3 begins or ends on the DNA, so no DNA is shown, and the CDR3 is as TCRdb lists it. The chain recombines TRBV7-2 with TRBJ2-1. Germline V lookup: CDR1 SGHTA, CDR2 FQGNSA. The CDR3 sequence runs 8 residues, both termini included. The CDR3 sequence: CASSFQPS.

This clonotype was counted ten times or more. The CDR3 protein is CASSAQRETDTQYF. DNA for the CDR3: TGTGCCAGCAGTGCCCAGCGGGAAACAGATACGCAGTATTTT. The chain recombines TRBV27 with TRBJ2-3; 7 positions match TRBD2. The CDR3 loop spans 14 amino acids. Germline V gene sequence: CDR1 MNHEY, CDR2 SMNVEV (reference sequence). Germline trimming cut 5 bases from V and 3 bases from J; bases unmatched to any gene: 5.